Each of the 21 T cell receptor beta chains below was sequenced from the same sample in a study of T cell changes during pregnancy in multiple sclerosis. TCRdb's copy holds only in-frame clones and misses some; the assay was immunoSEQ multiplex PCR. The sample records about 75,000 clones, over 80% being singletons. Here the sequenced sample was CD4+ T cells from peripheral blood mononuclear cells, taken before pregnancy. The origin of the receptors is a female donor with multiple sclerosis, enrolled in a pregnancy study.

The J gene is TRBJ2-5, the V gene TRBV2, with 8 bases matching TRBD2. Germline V gene lookup returns CDR1 SNHLY and CDR2 FYNNEI. The CDR3 length is 16 residues. Trimming took 7 bases from V and 2 from J; bases not matched to a gene: 12. CDR3 protein: CASKAGGRGGQETQYF. In DNA, the CDR3 is TGTGCCAGCAAGGCGGGAGGAAGGGGTGGGCAAGAGACCCAGTACTTC.

The CDR3 loop reads CASSATRGSSYNEQFF. The CDR3 DNA is TGTGCCAGCAGCGCCACACGGGGGAGCTCCTACAATGAGCAGTTCTTC. The genes are TRBV9 and TRBJ2-1; tentatively, D is TRBD2 (6 bases). Germline lookup yields CDR1 SGDLS and CDR2 YYNGEE. This CDR3 contains 16 residues. V gave up 3 bases and J gave up 0 bases, with 13 bases separating them.

The CDR3 here is CASSQTGSLRGYTF. DNA of the CDR3: TGTGCCAGCAGTCAAACAGGTTCCCTGAGGGGCTACACCTTC. The V and J genes are TRBV28 and TRBJ1-2; tentatively, D is TRBD1 (5 bases). Germline values: CDR1 MDHEN, CDR2 SYDVKM. Deletions cut 5 bases from V and 8 bases from J, with 18 bases between. The CDR3 runs to 14 residues.

The CDR3 sequence: CASSFYTGTRIRNNEQFF. CDR3 DNA: TGTGCCAGCAGTTTTTATACAGGTACGCGTATCCGAAACAATGAGCAGTTCTTC. This chain links TRBV28 with TRBJ2-1; D perhaps matches TRBD1 (5 bases). This CDR3 is 18 amino acids long. CDR1 and CDR2 from the germline V gene are MDHEN and SYDVKM. V lost 3 bases and J 5 bases, leaving 23 bases between the germline ends.

The chain uses TRBV14 and TRBJ2-4; 7 positions agree with TRBD1. This CDR3 has 16 residues. Losses at the gene ends were 4 bases for V and 0 bases for J; bases not matched to a gene: 6. In germline, CDR1 is SGHDN, CDR2 FVKESK. CDR3 sequence: CASSPGQTLAKNIQYF. CDR3 nucleotides: TGTGCCAGCAGCCCGGGACAGACCCTAGCCAAAAACATTCAGTACTTC.

CDR3 nucleotide sequence: TGTGCCAGCAAACGTGAGCGCTACGAGCAGTACTTC. Translating it yields CASKRERYEQYF. J is TRBJ2-7 and V is TRBV6-1; D is unclear. The CDR3 extends over 12 amino acids. The V and J ends lost 7 bases and 3 bases respectively, with 10 bases between them. Germline values: CDR1 MNHNS, CDR2 SASEGT.

The chain has TRBV7-6 and TRBJ1-2; TRBD1 matches 8 bases. Germline assignment: CDR1 SGHVS and CDR2 FNYEAQ. Trimming at V came to 4 bases and at J to 8 bases, leaving 6 bases not matched to a gene. The CDR3 length is 13 residues. CDR3 in amino acids: CASSSGQGLGYTF. The CDR3 DNA reads as TGTGCCAGCAGCTCCGGACAGGGTTTGGGCTACACCTTC.

This clone was picked up one time. This chain links TRBV15 with TRBJ1-1; TRBD1 matches 8 bases. Per germline, CDR1 LNHNV and CDR2 YYDKDF (reference sequence). V lost 5 bases, J lost 6 bases, and 8 bases stayed unmatched. CDR3 length equals 14 residues. CDR3 bases: TGTGCCACCAGCTCTCTTCAGGGGGCCTCTGAAGCTTTCTTT. It yields the protein CATSSLQGASEAFF.

CDR3: CASSPDRVLNTEAFF. Written as DNA, the CDR3 is TGTGCCAGCAGCCCCGACAGGGTATTGAACACTGAAGCTTTCTTT. The V call is TRBV7-6, the J call TRBJ1-1; 7 bases map to TRBD1. This CDR3 comprises 15 residues. The V gene's germline CDR1 is SGHVS and CDR2 FNYEAQ. Trimming removed 5 bases from V and 0 bases from J; junction bases left unmatched: 6.

This chain connects TRBV2 to TRBJ2-5; the D gene is possibly TRBD1 (6 bases). Deletions cut 6 bases from V and 4 bases from J, with 9 bases between. The CDR3 is made up of 12 amino acids. Germline-derived CDR1 and CDR2 are SNHLY and FYNNEI. This CDR3 reads CASRADRETQYF. Written as DNA, the CDR3 is TGTGCCAGCAGGGCGGACAGAGAGACCCAGTACTTC.

The V gene is TRBV19, the J gene TRBJ1-2, with TRBD1 as a possible D gene (6 bases). This CDR3 has 15 residues. V was clipped by 7 bases and J by 3 bases, with 18 bases between them. CDR1 LNHDA and CDR2 SQIVND come from the germline V gene (reference sequence). The CDR3, as DNA: TGTGCCAGTACCACTCAGGGGAAGGGTGACTATGGCTACACCTTC. This gives the protein CASTTQGKGDYGYTF.

The chain joins TRBV6-5 to TRBJ2-7; a possible D gene is TRBD2 (6 bases). Germline CDR1 is MNHEY and CDR2 is SVGAGI. The CDR3 covers 15 residues. The ends were cut back, 6 bases at V and 0 bases at J, with 15 bases in the middle. The CDR3, as DNA: TGTGCCAGCAGAAATCGGGACTGGAGCTCCTACGAGCAGTACTTC. Residues: CASRNRDWSSYEQYF.

The chain links TRBV6-1 to TRBJ1-1; D unclear. The V end was cut by 5 bases, the J end by 4 bases, with 11 bases between. CDR1 is MNHNS, CDR2 SASEGT, per germline. This CDR3 has 13 residues. The CDR3 DNA follows: TGTGCCAGCAGTCACGGGGTTCGCACTGAAGCTTTCTTT. Amino acids: CASSHGVRTEAFF.

This sequence joins TRBV7-8 and TRBJ1-2; D is undetermined. Germline V lookup: CDR1 SGHVS, CDR2 FQNEAQ. Trimming took off 2 bases at V and 4 bases at J, with 17 bases between the two ends. The CDR3 contains 16 residues. The CDR3 sequence: CASSLSPLSRSYGYTF. The CDR3 DNA follows: TGTGCCAGCAGCTTATCCCCCCTTTCGCGTTCCTATGGCTACACCTTC.

The rearrangement uses TRBV25-1 and TRBJ1-5, with 10 bases matching TRBD1. The CDR3 covers 16 residues. CDR1 is MGHDK, CDR2 SYGVNS, per germline. With V trimmed by 1 base and J by 5 bases, 5 bases remained unmatched. CDR3 region: CASSELLTGGDQPQHF. The CDR3 DNA reads as TGTGCCAGCAGTGAATTATTGACAGGGGGCGATCAGCCCCAGCATTTT.

The chain uses TRBV10-3 and TRBJ2-3; 12 positions match TRBD2. The CDR3 extends over 14 amino acids. V was pared by 7 bases and J by 5 bases, with 4 bases of the junction left unmatched. Germline-derived CDR1 and CDR2 are ENHRY and SYGVKD. The CDR3 DNA follows: TGTGCCATCAACCCGGGACTAGCGGGAGATACGCAGTATTTT. It encodes CAINPGLAGDTQYF.

This chain connects TRBV9 to TRBJ2-7; 10 nucleotides line up with TRBD1. Germline V lookup: CDR1 SGDLS, CDR2 YYNGEE. This CDR3 spans 14 amino acids. The V segment lost 3 bases and the J segment 3 bases; nucleotides outside the gene matches: 3. The CDR3 DNA reads TGTGCCAGCAGCGGACGGACAGGGGGCTACGAGCAGTACTTC. Translated: CASSGRTGGYEQYF.

The V call is TRBV29-1, the J call TRBJ2-5; D may be TRBD2 (6 bases). The CDR3 has 14 residues. Between the trimmed V and J ends, which lost 2 bases and 5 bases, there was a span of 15 bases. The V gene's germline CDR1 is SQVTM and CDR2 ANQGSEA. CDR3 coding DNA: TGCAGCGTTGAAAGGCCCGATGGAGGGGAGACCCAGTACTTC. It specifies CSVERPDGGETQYF.

V usage is TRBV5-1 and J usage is TRBJ2-7; possible D gene TRBD2, 6 bases. CDR1 is SGHRS, CDR2 YFSETQ, per germline. The CDR3 runs 14 residues. V dropped 4 bases and J dropped 0 bases, with 11 bases sitting between them. CDR3 coding DNA: TGCGCCAGCAGCCTCCGGGACTTCTCCTACGAGCAGTACTTC. Its translation is CASSLRDFSYEQYF.

This chain connects TRBV28 to TRBJ2-3; 8 positions match TRBD1. CDR3 size: 15 residues. V was pared by 3 bases and J by 5 bases, with 7 bases of the junction left unmatched. CDR1 is MDHEN, CDR2 SYDVKM, per germline. The CDR3 DNA reads TGTGCCAGCAGTTTGGCAGGGGGCGGCCAAGATACGCAGTATTTT. This translates into CASSLAGGGQDTQYF.

V gene TRBV7-2 combines with J gene TRBJ2-7, with 8 bases identical to TRBD1. Germline V lookup: CDR1 SGHTA, CDR2 FQGNSA. Trimming cost V 5 bases and J 4 bases; bases outside gene matches: 7. The CDR3 contains 14 residues. In DNA, the CDR3 is TGTGCCAGCAGCCGGGACAGGTCGAAATACGAGCAGTACTTC. Protein product: CASSRDRSKYEQYF.